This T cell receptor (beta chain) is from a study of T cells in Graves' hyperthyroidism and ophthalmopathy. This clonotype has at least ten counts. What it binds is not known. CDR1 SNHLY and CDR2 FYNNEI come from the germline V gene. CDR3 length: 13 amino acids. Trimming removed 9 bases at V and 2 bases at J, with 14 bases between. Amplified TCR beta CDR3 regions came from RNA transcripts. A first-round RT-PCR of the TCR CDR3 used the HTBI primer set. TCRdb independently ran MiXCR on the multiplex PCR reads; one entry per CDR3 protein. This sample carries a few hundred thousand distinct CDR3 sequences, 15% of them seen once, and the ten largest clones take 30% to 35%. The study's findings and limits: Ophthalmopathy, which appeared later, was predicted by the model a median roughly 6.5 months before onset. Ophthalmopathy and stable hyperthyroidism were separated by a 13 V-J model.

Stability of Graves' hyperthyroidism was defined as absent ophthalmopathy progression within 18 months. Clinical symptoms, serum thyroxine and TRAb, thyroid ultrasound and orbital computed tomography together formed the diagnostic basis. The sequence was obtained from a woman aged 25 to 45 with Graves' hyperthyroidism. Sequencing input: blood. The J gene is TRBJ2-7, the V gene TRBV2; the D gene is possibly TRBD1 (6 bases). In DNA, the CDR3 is TGTGCCAGAAGTACAGGGACCGCCTACGAGCAGTACTTC. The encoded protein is CARSTGTAYEQYF.